This T cell receptor beta chain stems from a study of blood T cell repertoires in COVID-19. At the level of the study: From the United States, Italy and Spain came samples of acute and convalescent COVID-19. T cells, B-cell-depleted T cells, or PBMCs supplied cDNA or gDNA.

Methods used by the authors: Amplification of reference gene primers was used by the study to estimate nucleated cell counts. Profiling relied on immunoSEQ multiplex PCR, and the TCRdb table lists in-frame clones only, not all of them. V, J and clone size derive from that table, while D and trimming were established from the DNA sequence. The sample has fewer than 35,000 clones, under 85% seen once. The germline V gene has CDR1 MNHEY and CDR2 SVGAGI. The CDR3 loop spans 15 amino acids. J gave up 0 bases and V 7 bases, and 8 bases lay outside the gene matches. The source is a man aged 65 to 85 with acute or convalescent COVID-19. This chain joins TRBV6-5 and TRBJ2-7; TRBD2 matches 8 bases. The sample taken for sequencing was peripheral blood. The CDR3 spells CASTRGGEDSYEQYF. Written as DNA, the CDR3 is TGTGCCAGCACTCGGGGGGGCGAGGACTCCTACGAGCAGTACTTC.